A single T cell receptor (beta chain) is shown here with its context. Its antigen remains unidentified. Researchers ran the PCR with 60 Vbeta and 13 Jbeta primers. Sequencing was performed with immunoSEQ multiplex PCR; in TCRdb, only in-frame clones are kept and a portion is missing. The data show 120,000 to 150,000 clones, with 60% to 80% seen just once and roughly 1% held by the top ten. From germline, CDR1 is LGHNA and CDR2 YSLEER. The CDR3 contains 15 residues. The ends were cut back, 0 bases at V and 5 bases at J, with 13 bases in the middle. These data come from a study of cytomegalovirus exposure and HLA in healthy donors. For the study at large: Of several hundred genotyped donors, around 80% grouped in the Caucasian-associated ancestry cluster. Broader study findings: Within an earlier analysis, most TCR beta V segments proved productive either about 90% or about 30% of the time.

This sequence originates from a man younger than 35 in good health and CMV-seronegative. The chain uses TRBV4-3 and TRBJ1-1, with D perhaps matching TRBD1 (5 bases). Sequencing used PBMCs. CDR3 nucleotide sequence: TGCGCCAGCAGCCAAGATCACGACAGTGGGACTGAAGCTTTCTTT. This translates into CASSQDHDSGTEAFF.